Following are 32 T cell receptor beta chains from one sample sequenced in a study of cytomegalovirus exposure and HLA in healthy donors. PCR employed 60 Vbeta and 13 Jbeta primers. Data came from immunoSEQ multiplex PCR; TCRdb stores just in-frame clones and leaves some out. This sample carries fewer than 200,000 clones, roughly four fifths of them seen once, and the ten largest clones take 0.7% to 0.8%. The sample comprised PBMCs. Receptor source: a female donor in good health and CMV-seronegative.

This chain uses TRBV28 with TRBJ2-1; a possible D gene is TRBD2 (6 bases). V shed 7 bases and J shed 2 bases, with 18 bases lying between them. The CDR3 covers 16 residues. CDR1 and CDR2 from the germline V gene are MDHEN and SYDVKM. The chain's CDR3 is CASTPSVGGTYNEQFF. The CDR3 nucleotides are TGTGCCAGCACCCCCTCGGTGGGAGGTACCTACAATGAGCAGTTCTTC.

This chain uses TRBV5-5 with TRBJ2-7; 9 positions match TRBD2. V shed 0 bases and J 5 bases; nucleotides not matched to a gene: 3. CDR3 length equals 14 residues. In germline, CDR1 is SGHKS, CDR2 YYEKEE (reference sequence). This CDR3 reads CASSLGGGAHEQYF. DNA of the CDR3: TGTGCCAGCAGCTTGGGCGGGGGGGCCCACGAGCAGTACTTC.

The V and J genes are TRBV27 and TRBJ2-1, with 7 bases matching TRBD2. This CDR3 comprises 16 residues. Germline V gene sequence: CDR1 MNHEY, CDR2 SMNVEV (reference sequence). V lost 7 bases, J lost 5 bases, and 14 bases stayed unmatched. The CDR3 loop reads CASTPGSGVVNNEQFF. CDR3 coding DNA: TGTGCCAGCACCCCCGGGAGCGGGGTCGTTAACAATGAGCAGTTCTTC.

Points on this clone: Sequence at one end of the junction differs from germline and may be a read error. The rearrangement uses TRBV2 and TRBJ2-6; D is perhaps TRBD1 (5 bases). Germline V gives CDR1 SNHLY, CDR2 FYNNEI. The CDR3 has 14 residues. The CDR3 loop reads CASRAGSGANGLTF. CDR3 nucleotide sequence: TGTGCCAGCCGGGCCGGATCTGGGGCCAACGGCCTGACTTTC.

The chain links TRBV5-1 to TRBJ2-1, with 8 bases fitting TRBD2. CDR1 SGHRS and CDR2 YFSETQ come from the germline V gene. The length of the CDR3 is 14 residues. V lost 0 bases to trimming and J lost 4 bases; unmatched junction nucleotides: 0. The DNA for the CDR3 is TGCGCCAGCAGCTTGGGCGGGGGGTACAATGAGCAGTTCTTC. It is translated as CASSLGGGYNEQFF.

The CDR3 loop is CASNQAGGERGTQYF. The CDR3 region has the DNA TGCGCCAGCAACCAGGCCGGGGGTGAACGGGGGACCCAGTACTTC. The V call is TRBV5-1, the J call TRBJ2-5, with D possibly being TRBD2 (6 bases). The V gene lost 6 bases and the J gene lost 7 bases, with 22 bases spanning the gap. The length of the CDR3 is 15 residues. From germline, CDR1 is SGHRS and CDR2 YFSETQ.

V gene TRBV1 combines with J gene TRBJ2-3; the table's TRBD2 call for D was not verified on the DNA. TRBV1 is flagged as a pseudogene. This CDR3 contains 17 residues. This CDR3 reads CTSSPRPLKTSTDTQYF. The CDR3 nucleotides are TGCACCAGCAGCCCTAGACCTCTAAAGACTAGCACAGATACGCAGTATTTT.

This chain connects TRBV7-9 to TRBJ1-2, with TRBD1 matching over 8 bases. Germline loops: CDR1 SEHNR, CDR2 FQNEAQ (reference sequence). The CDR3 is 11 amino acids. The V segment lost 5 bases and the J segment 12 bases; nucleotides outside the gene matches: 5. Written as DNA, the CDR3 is TGTGCCAGCAGCGCCGACAGGGGACACACCTTC. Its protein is CASSADRGHTF.

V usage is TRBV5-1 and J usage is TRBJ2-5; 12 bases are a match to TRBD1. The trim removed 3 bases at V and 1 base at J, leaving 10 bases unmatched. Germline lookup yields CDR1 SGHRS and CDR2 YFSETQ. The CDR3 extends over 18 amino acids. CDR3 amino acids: CASSWDRGRTPLQETQYF. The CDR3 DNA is TGCGCCAGCAGCTGGGACAGGGGGCGGACACCGCTCCAAGAGACCCAGTACTTC.

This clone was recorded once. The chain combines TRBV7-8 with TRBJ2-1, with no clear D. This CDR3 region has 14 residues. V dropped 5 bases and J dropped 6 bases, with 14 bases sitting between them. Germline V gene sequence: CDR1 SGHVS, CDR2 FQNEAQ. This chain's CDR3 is CASSPLGFRNEQFF. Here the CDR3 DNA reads TGTGCCAGCAGCCCCTTGGGCTTTCGCAATGAGCAGTTCTTC.

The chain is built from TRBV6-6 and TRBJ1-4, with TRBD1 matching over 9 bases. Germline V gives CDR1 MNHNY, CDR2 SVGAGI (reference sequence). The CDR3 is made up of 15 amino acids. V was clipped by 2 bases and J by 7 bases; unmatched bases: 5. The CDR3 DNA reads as TGTGCCAGCAGTTACGGACAGGGGTTGGGTGAAAAACTGTTTTTT. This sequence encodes CASSYGQGLGEKLFF.

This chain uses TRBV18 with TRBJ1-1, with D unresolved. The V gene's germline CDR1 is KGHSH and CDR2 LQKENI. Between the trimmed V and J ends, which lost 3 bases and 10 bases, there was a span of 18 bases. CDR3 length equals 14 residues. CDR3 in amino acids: CASSPPLTGIGAFF. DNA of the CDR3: TGTGCCAGCTCACCGCCCCTGACGGGAATCGGAGCTTTCTTT.

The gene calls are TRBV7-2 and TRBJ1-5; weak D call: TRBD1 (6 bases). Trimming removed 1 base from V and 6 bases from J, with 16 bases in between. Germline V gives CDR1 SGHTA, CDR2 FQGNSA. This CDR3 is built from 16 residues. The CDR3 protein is CASSLDRTVQGQPQHF. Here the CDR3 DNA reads TGTGCCAGCAGCTTAGATAGGACAGTCCAGGGTCAGCCCCAGCATTTT.

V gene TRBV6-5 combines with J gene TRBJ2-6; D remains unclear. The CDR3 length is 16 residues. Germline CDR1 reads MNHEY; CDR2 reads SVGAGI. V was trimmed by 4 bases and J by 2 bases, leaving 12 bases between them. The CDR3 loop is CASSSQTTAGANVLTF. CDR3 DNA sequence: TGTGCCAGCAGTTCACAGACCACGGCTGGGGCCAACGTCCTGACTTTC.

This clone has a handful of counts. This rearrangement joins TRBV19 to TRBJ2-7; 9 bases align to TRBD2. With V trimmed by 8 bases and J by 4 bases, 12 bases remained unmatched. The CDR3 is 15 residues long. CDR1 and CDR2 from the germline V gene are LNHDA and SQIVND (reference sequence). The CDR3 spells CASGKFSGSLYEQYF. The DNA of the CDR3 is TGTGCCAGTGGAAAATTTAGCGGGAGTTTATACGAGCAGTACTTC. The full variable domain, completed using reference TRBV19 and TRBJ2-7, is DGGITQSPKYLFRKEGQNVTLSCEQNLNHDAMYWYRQDPGQGLRLIYYSQIVNDFQKGDIAEGYSVSREKKESFPLTVTSAQKNPTAFYLCASGKFSGSLYEQYFGPGTRLTVT.

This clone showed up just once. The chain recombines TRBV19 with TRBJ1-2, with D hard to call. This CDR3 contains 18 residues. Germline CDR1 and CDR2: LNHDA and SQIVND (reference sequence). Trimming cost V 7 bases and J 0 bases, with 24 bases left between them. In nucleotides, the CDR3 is TGTGCCAGTACCGCTACCCACTCCTTAACGGTAGCTAACTATGGCTACACCTTC. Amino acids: CASTATHSLTVANYGYTF.

The CDR3 sequence is CASSTGTYGYTF. For the CDR3, the DNA is TGTGCCAGCAGCACCGGGACATATGGCTACACCTTC. The chain uses TRBV7-9 and TRBJ1-2; tentatively, D is TRBD1 (6 bases). Trimming shortened V by 5 bases and J by 5 bases, and 9 bases separated the two germline ends. There are 12 residues in the CDR3. The germline V gene encodes CDR1 SEHNR and CDR2 FQNEAQ (reference sequence).

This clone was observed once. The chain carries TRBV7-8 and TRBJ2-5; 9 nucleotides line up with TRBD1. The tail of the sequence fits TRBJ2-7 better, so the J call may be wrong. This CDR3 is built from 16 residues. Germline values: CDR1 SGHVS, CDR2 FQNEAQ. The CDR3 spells CASSLAPTGGLYEQYF. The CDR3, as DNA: TGTGCCAGCAGCTTAGCGCCAACAGGGGGCTTATACGAGCAGTACTTC.

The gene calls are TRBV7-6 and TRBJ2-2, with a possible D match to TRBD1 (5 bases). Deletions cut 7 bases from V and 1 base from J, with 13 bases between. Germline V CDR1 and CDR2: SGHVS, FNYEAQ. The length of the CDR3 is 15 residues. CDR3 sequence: CASTQGQGNTGELFF. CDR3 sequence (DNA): TGTGCCAGCACTCAAGGGCAGGGGAACACCGGGGAGCTGTTTTTT. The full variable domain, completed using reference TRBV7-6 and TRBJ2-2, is GAGVSQSPRYKVTKRGQDVALRCDPISGHVSLYWYRQALGQGPEFLTYFNYEAQQDKSGLPNDRFSAERPEGSISTLTIQRTEQRDSAMYRCASTQGQGNTGELFFGEGSRLTVL.

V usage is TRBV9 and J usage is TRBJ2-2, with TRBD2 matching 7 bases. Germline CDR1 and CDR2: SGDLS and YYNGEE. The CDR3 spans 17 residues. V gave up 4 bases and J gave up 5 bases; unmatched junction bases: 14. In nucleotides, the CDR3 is TGTGCCAGCAGCCAAAATCCTAGCGGAAGGACAACCGGGGAGCTGTTTTTT. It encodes CASSQNPSGRTTGELFF. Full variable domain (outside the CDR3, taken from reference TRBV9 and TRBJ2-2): DSGVTQTPKHLITATGQRVTLRCSPRSGDLSVYWYQQSLDQGLQFLIQYYNGEERAKGNILERFSAQQFPDLHSELNLSSLELGDSALYFCASSQNPSGRTTGELFFGEGSRLTVL.

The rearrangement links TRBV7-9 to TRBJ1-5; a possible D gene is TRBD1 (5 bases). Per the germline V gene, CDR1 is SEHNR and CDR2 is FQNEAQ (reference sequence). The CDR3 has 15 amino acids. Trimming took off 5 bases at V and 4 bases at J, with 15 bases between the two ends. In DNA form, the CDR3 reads TGTGCCAGCAGCCCCGGGGACGGGGGGAATCAGCCCCAGCATTTT. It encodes CASSPGDGGNQPQHF. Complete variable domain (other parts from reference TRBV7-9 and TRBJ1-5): DTGVSQNPRHKITKRGQNVTFRCDPISEHNRLYWYRQTLGQGPEFLTYFQNEAQLEKSRLLSDRFSAERPKGSFSTLEIQRTEQGDSAMYLCASSPGDGGNQPQHFGDGTRLSIL.

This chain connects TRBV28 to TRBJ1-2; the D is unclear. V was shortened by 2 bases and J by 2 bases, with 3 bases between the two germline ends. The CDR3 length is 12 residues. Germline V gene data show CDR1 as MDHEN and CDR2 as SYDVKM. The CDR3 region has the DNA TGTGCCAGCAGTTTACAGAACTATGGCTACACCTTC. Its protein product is CASSLQNYGYTF.

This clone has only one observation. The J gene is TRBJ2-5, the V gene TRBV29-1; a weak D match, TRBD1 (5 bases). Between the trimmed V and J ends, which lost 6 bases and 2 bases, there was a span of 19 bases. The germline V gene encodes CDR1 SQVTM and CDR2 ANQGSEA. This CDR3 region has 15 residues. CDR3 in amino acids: CSVRPGAAPQETQYF. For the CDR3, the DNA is TGCAGCGTCCGACCTGGGGCGGCCCCACAAGAGACCCAGTACTTC. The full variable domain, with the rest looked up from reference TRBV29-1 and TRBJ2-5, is SAVISQKPSRDICQRGTSLTIQCQVDSQVTMMFWYRQQPGQSLTLIATANQGSEATYESGFVIDKFPISRPNLTFSTLTVSNMSPEDSSIYLCSVRPGAAPQETQYFGPGTRLLVL.

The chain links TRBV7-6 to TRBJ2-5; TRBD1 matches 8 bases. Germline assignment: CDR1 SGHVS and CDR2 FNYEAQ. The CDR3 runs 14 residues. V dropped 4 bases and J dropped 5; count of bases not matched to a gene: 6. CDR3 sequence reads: CASSSDRGAETQYF. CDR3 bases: TGTGCCAGCAGCTCAGACAGGGGCGCGGAGACCCAGTACTTC.

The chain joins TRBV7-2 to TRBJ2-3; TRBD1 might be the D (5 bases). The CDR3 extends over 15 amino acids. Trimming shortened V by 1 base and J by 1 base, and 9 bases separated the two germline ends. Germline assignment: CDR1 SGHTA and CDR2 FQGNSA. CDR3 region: CASSLGGRGTDTQYF. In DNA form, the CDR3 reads TGTGCCAGCAGCTTAGGGGGCCGGGGCACAGATACGCAGTATTTT.

CDR3 amino acids: CASTLGQGAYEQYF. In DNA, the CDR3 is TGTGCCAGCACCCTGGGACAGGGGGCCTACGAGCAGTACTTC. This chain joins TRBV28 and TRBJ2-7; 11 bases map to TRBD1. The CDR3 covers 14 residues. The germline CDR1 and CDR2 sequences are MDHEN and SYDVKM. The J segment lost 2 bases and the V segment lost 7 bases, leaving 4 bases of the junction unmatched.

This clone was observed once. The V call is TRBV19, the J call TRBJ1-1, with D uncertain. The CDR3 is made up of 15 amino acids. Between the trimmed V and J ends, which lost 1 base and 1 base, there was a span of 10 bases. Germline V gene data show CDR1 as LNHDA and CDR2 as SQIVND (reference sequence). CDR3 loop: CASSIANWANTEAFF. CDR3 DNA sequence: TGTGCCAGTAGTATAGCTAATTGGGCGAACACTGAAGCTTTCTTT.

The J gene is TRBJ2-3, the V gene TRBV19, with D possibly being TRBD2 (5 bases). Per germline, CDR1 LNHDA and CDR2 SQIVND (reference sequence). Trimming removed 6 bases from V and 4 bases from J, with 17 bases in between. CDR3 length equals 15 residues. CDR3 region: CASRSYEGRPDTQYF. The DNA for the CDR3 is TGTGCCAGTAGGTCTTACGAGGGCCGCCCAGATACGCAGTATTTT.

DNA for the CDR3: TGCGCCAGCAGCTTGGTCAGCGGGGGACAATACGAGCAGTACTTC. This gives the protein CASSLVSGGQYEQYF. The gene calls are TRBV5-1 and TRBJ2-7; 8 nucleotides match TRBD2. The V gene's germline CDR1 is SGHRS and CDR2 YFSETQ. The CDR3 extends over 15 amino acids. The V segment lost 0 bases and the J segment 4 bases; nucleotides outside the gene matches: 6.

This CDR3 reads CASRGTGRSTGELFF. CDR3 nucleotide sequence: TGTGCCAGCAGAGGGACAGGCAGATCCACCGGGGAGCTGTTTTTT. V gene TRBV6-1 combines with J gene TRBJ2-2; 8 nucleotides match TRBD1. The V segment lost 6 bases and the J segment 4 bases; nucleotides outside the gene matches: 7. The CDR3 consists of 15 residues. Germline-derived CDR1 and CDR2 are MNHNS and SASEGT.

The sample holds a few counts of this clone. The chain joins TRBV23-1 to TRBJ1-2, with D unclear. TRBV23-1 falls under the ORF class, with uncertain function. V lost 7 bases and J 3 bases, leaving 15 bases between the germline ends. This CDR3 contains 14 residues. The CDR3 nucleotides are TGCGCCAGCAAGACGGGTCGCATGGACTATGGCTACACCTTC. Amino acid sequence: CASKTGRMDYGYTF.

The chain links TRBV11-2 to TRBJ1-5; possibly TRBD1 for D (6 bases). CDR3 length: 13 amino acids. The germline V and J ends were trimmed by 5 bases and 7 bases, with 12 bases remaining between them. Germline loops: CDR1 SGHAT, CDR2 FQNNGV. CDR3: CASSLGGGQPQHF. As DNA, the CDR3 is TGTGCCAGCAGCCTGGGAGGGGGGCAGCCCCAGCATTTT. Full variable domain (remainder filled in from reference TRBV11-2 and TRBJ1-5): EAGVAQSPRYKIIEKRQSVAFWCNPISGHATLYWYQQILGQGPKLLIQFQNNGVVDDSQLPKDRFSAERLKGVDSTLKIQPAKLEDSAVYLCASSLGGGQPQHFGDGTRLSIL.